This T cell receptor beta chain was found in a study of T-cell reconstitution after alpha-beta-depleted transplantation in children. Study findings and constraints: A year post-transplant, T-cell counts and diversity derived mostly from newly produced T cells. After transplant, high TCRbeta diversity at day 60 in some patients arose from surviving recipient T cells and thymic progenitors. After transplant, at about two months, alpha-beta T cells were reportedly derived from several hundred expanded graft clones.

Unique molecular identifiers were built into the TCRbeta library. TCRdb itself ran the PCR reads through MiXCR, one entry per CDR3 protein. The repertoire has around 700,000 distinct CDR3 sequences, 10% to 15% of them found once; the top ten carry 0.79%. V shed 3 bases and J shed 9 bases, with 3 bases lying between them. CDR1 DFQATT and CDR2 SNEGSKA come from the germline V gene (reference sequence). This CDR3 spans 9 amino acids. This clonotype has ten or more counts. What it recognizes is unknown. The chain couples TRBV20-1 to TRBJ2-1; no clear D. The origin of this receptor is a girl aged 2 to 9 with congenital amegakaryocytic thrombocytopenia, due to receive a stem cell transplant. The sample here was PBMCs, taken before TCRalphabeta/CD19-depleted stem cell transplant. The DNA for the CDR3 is TGCAGTGCTAGTCGTGAGCAGTTCTTC. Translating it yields CSASREQFF.